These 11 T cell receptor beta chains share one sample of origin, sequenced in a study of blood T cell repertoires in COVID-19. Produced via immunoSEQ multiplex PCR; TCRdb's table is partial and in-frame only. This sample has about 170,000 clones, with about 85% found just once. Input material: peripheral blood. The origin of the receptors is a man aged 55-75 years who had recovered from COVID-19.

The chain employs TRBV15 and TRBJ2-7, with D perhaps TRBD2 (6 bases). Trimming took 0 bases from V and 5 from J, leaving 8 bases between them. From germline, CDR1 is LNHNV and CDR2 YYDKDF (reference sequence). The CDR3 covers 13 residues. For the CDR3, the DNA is TGTGCCACCAGCAGAGATCCGGGGGACGAGCAGTACTTC. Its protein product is CATSRDPGDEQYF.

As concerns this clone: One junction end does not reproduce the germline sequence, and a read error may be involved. This CDR3 reads CASSPTGQGSGELFF. Here the CDR3 DNA reads TGTGCTAGCAGCCCCACGGGACAGGGGTCCGGGGAGCTGTTTTTT. The chain uses TRBV7-7 and TRBJ2-2; 10 positions match TRBD1. The germline CDR1 and CDR2 sequences are SSHAT and FNYEAQ (reference sequence). This CDR3 contains 15 residues.

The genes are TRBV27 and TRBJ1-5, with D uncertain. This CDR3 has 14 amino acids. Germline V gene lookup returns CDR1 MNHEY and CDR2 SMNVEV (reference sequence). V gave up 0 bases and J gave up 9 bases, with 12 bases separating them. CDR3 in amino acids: CASSLSSGDGPQHF. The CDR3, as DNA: TGTGCCAGCAGTTTATCATCCGGGGATGGGCCCCAGCATTTT.

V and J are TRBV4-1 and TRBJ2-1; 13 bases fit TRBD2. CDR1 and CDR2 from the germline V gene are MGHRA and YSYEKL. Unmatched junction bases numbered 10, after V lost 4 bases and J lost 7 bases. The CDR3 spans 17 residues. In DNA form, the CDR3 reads TGCGCCAGCAGCCCTAGGCTACTAGCGGGGGGGCCGAATGAGCAGTTCTTC. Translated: CASSPRLLAGGPNEQFF.

This chain's CDR3 is CASSSGTANNEKLFF. As DNA, the CDR3 is TGCGCCAGCAGCTCGGGGACAGCCAATAATGAAAAACTGTTTTTT. J is TRBJ1-4 and V is TRBV5-1; 7 bases agree with TRBD1. Germline assignment: CDR1 SGHRS and CDR2 YFSETQ. The CDR3 covers 15 residues. Trimming at V came to 3 bases and at J to 4 bases, leaving 6 bases not matched to a gene.

CDR3 nucleotide sequence: TGTGCCAGCGGAACTAGCGGGGGGTTGAATGAGCAGTTCTTC. It codes for CASGTSGGLNEQFF. The rearrangement joins TRBV7-2 to TRBJ2-1; 12 bases are a match to TRBD2. The CDR3 is 14 amino acids. Per the germline V gene, CDR1 is SGHTA and CDR2 is FQGNSA. Trimming cost V 8 bases and J 7 bases; bases outside gene matches: 6.

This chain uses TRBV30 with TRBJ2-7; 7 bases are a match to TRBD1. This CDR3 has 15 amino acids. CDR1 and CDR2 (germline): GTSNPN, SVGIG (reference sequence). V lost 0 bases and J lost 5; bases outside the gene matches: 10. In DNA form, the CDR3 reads TGTGCCTGGAGTGTAAGGGACAGATTCGCCGACGAGCAGTACTTC. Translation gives CAWSVRDRFADEQYF.

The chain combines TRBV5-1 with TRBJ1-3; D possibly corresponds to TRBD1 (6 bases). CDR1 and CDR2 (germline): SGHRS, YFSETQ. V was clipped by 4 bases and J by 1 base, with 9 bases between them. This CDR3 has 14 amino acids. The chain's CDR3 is CASSIQGSGNTIYF. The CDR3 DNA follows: TGCGCCAGCAGCATACAGGGTTCTGGAAACACCATATATTTT.

The CDR3 reads CASSLGGLLTGYTF. CDR3 nucleotide sequence: TGTGCCAGCAGCTTAGGCGGACTTCTAACTGGCTACACCTTC. The chain is built from TRBV7-8 and TRBJ1-2; D is undetermined. The CDR3 covers 14 residues. Trimming took 1 base from V and 7 from J, leaving 13 bases between them. Per the germline V gene, CDR1 is SGHVS and CDR2 is FQNEAQ.

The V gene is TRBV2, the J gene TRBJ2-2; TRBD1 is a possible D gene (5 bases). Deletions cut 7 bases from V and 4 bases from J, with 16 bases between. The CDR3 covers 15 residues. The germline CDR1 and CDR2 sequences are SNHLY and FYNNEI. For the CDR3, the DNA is TGTGCCAGCAACCAAATGGCAGGGCCCACCGGGGAGCTGTTTTTT. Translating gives CASNQMAGPTGELFF.

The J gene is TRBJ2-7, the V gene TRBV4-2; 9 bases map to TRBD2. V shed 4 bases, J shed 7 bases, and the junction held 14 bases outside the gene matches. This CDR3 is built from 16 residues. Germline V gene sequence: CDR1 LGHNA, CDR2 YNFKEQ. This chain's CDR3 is CASSPTSAGGPGEQYF. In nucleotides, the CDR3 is TGTGCCAGCAGCCCAACCTCGGCGGGGGGGCCGGGGGAGCAGTACTTC.